This T cell receptor beta chain comes out of a study of quantifying T cell responses using KT2 cells. Study as a whole: cDNA was made from DNase-treated RNA using alpha and beta constant primers.

The cDNA 3' end received a ligated oligonucleotide with a UMI. First-round PCR used three to four cycles and beta primers RC1.1 and RC1.2 covering TRBC1 and TRBC2. TCRdb reprocessed the UMI-ligation and nested PCR reads via MiXCR and lists one record per CDR3 protein. The sample holds tens of thousands of distinct CDR3 sequences, 11% seen once. Trimming removed 2 bases from V and 4 bases from J; junction bases left unmatched: 3. Germline values: CDR1 GTSNPN, CDR2 SVGIG (reference sequence). CDR3 size: 15 residues. The chain carries TRBV30 and TRBJ2-3, with TRBD2 matching over 13 bases. Specimen: PBMCs spiked with cells of the T cell clone KT2. The clonotype comes from a human donor. The CDR3, as DNA: TGTGCCTGGAGTCGAGGACTAGCGGGGGCAGATACGCAGTATTTT. This gives the protein CAWSRGLAGADTQYF.